One T cell receptor beta chain is described in this entry. Its antigen is not known. CD45RO negativity and positive selection for CCR7 defined naive CD8 cells, a population that excluded terminally differentiated effector memory CD45RA+ cells. Several immunoSEQ plates held equal portions of the genomic DNA taken from each subset. Some clones are missing from TCRdb's copy, which holds only in-frame ones; the method was immunoSEQ multiplex PCR. The table has over 2,000,000 clones, over 85% seen once. This sample was taken from a study of shared clonotypes between healthy human individuals. Overall study findings and caveats: It was the non-shared clonotypes that had lower generation probabilities than clonotypes shared by all four donors. Although depth was large, rarefaction showed that sequencing of the sorted subsets was incomplete. Approximately 4.6% of naive CD4 clonotypes were common to several donors.

V lost 5 bases and J 4 bases, leaving 15 bases between the germline ends. The length of the CDR3 is 15 residues. Germline lookup yields CDR1 SEHNR and CDR2 FQNEAQ (reference sequence). The sample consisted of naive CD8+ T cells from PBMCs. The chain links TRBV7-9 to TRBJ2-1, with D possibly being TRBD1 or TRBD2 (6 bases each). The receptor was derived from a man aged 18 to 29 in good health. Some clones in this sample may be carry-over from other donors' samples. The CDR3 reads CASSAPGATYNEQFF. In DNA form, the CDR3 reads TGTGCCAGCAGCGCCCCGGGGGCCACTTACAATGAGCAGTTCTTC.